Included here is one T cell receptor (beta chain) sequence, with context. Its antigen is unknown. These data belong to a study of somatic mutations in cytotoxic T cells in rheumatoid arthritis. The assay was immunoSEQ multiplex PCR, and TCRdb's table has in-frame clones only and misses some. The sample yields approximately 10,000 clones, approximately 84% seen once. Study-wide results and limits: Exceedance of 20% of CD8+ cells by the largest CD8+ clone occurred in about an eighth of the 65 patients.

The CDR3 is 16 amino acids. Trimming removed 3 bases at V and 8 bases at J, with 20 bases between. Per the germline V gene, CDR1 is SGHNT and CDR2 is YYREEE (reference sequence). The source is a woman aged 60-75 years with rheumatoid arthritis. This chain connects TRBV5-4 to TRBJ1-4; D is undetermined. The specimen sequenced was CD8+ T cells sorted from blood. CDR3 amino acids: CASSWAGSNLEEKLFF. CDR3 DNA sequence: TGTGCCAGCAGCTGGGCGGGCAGTAACTTGGAGGAAAAACTGTTTTTT. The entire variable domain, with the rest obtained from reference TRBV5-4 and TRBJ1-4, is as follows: ETGVTQSPTHLIKTRGQQVTLRCSSQSGHNTVSWYQQALGQGPQFIFQYYREEENGRGNFPPRFSGLQFPNYSSELNVNALELDDSALYLCASSWAGSNLEEKLFFGSGTQLSVL.